The rows below give T cell receptor beta chains drawn from one sample of a study of monozygotic twins with inflammatory bowel disease. TCRdb reprocessed the 5' RACE reads and keeps a single row for each CDR3 protein, giving no DNA. There are approximately 330,000 distinct CDR3 sequences in the sample, with roughly 2% held by the top ten. What was sequenced was blood. These receptors all stem from a human donor with ulcerative colitis or Crohn's disease, or a healthy co-twin of an affected twin (not recorded which). Each CDR3 is given with its conserved first and last residue.

V,J,CDR3
TRBV11-3,TRBJ2-1,CASSSYFDSDYNEQFF
TRBV18,TRBJ2-7,CASSPPGPWTYEQYF
TRBV6-1,TRBJ2-1,CASTPRTQAYNEQFF
TRBV4-2,TRBJ2-3,CASSQVLAGVIDTQYF
TRBV5-1,TRBJ2-3,CASSLIGLAADTQYF
TRBV28,TRBJ2-5,CASSLSRGSKETQYF
TRBV29-1,TRBJ2-7,CSVERGPNEQYF
TRBV3-1,TRBJ2-5,CASSQEGGPGQETQYF
TRBV20-1,TRBJ2-3,CSARDPGHPDTQYF
TRBV3-1,TRBJ1-5,CASSQNDQPQHF
TRBV6-2/TRBV6-3,TRBJ1-1,CASSYSDKGGTEAFF
TRBV10-1,TRBJ2-7,CASRELNGEQYF
TRBV5-6,TRBJ2-1,CASSSPGRWRDTPNDNEQFF
TRBV12-3/TRBV12-4,TRBJ2-1,CASREGSYNEQFF
TRBV20-1,TRBJ2-7,CSARVPGTGSVEQYF
TRBV28,TRBJ1-1,CASSAATTEAFF
TRBV5-1,TRBJ2-1,CASSLENNLVF
TRBV5-1,TRBJ1-1,CASSSSNQGAEAFF
TRBV4-1,TRBJ2-5,CASSQGPTGGIYQKTQYF
TRBV9,TRBJ1-2,CASSVGQGATGYTF
TRBV7-9,TRBJ2-1,CASSPGTSGSRDEQFF
TRBV7-2,TRBJ2-1,CASSRWGNEQFF
TRBV5-1,TRBJ2-1,CASSLGKGVYNEQFF
TRBV6-1,TRBJ1-1,CASSEWDRGHAEAFF
TRBV12-3/TRBV12-4,TRBJ2-6,CASSLTFVSSGANVLTF
TRBV5-1,TRBJ2-1,CASSLATGASYNEQFF
TRBV18,TRBJ1-1,CASSPSGAPATEAFF
TRBV12-3/TRBV12-4,TRBJ1-5,CASRGTGNNQPQHF
TRBV6-2/TRBV6-3,TRBJ2-2,CASSHNPPGPPRNTGELFF
TRBV27,TRBJ2-1,CASSSPAGGRDEQFF
TRBV20-1,TRBJ2-5,CSATGTSDLGSEAQYF
TRBV11-2,TRBJ2-3,CASSYGIGGADTQYF
TRBV27,TRBJ2-1,CASSPTVHEQFF
TRBV5-3,TRBJ2-4,CARSLTSLLAKNIQYF
TRBV2,TRBJ2-2,CASRLSLFNTGELFF
TRBV12-3/TRBV12-4,TRBJ2-1,CASSLVSGTYNEQFF
TRBV4-3,TRBJ2-3,CASSQEGPGVDTQYF